This T cell receptor (beta chain) appears in the sequencing data of a study of blood T cell repertoires in COVID-19. In assigning cohorts, the study relied on participant-reported clinical history. All recovered Cohort 3 donors got two negative PCRs, got clearance, or saw symptom resolution. Method: immunoSEQ multiplex PCR; TCRdb's copy keeps in-frame clones and lacks some. This table holds 150,000 to 200,000 clones, about 72% found once. The V end lost 4 bases, the J end lost 0 bases, and 13 bases lay between the germline ends. CDR3 length: 15 residues. The germline V gene encodes CDR1 SGHTS and CDR2 YDEGEE.

This sequence was found in a woman aged 45-60 years who had recovered from COVID-19. Sequenced material: PBMCs or T cells enriched from blood (not recorded which). The J gene is TRBJ1-1, the V gene TRBV5-8, with D possibly matching TRBD1 (6 bases). The CDR3 loop is CASSPDRPMNTEAFF. CDR3 DNA: TGTGCCAGCAGCCCGGACAGACCTATGAACACTGAAGCTTTCTTT. Looking up the rest from reference TRBV5-8 and TRBJ1-1 gives the full variable domain: EAGVTQSPTHLIKTRGQQATLRCSPISGHTSVYWYQQALGLGLQFLLWYDEGEERNRGNFPPRFSGRQFPNYSSELNVNALELEDSALYLCASSPDRPMNTEAFFGQGTRLTVV.